These T cell receptor beta chains were read from a single sample in a study of human T cells and chemical hapten exposure. TCRdb re-called the RACE reads through MiXCR, storing one row per CDR3 protein. The sample includes fewer than 200,000 distinct CDR3 sequences, about a quarter of them seen just once. The material sequenced was whole blood, taken in connection with sensitization to the hapten diphenylcyclopropenone (DPC). All receptors come from a woman aged 18 to 35 with alopecia areata. Some clones in this sample may be carry-over from other donors' samples. CDR3s include the opening cysteine and the closing phenylalanine or tryptophan. Fields, in order: clone size, D gene, J gene, V gene, CDR3 DNA, CDR3 protein. A D gene is named only where the DNA matches it firmly. Clone size appears in some rows only: once, few, many, or a class for an expanded clone.

>.|TRBD2|TRBJ2-5|TRBV6-2/TRBV6-3
TGTGCCAGCAGTTACACGGGACTAGTACAGGAGACCCAGTACTTC
CASSYTGLVQETQYF
>.|.|TRBJ2-7|TRBV12-3/TRBV12-4
TGTGCCAGCAGCCGCGGCGGACAGTACTACGAGCAGTACTTC
CASSRGGQYYEQYF
>.|.|TRBJ2-2|TRBV14
TGTGCCAGCAGCCAATTACTGAACACCGGGGAGCTGTTTTTT
CASSQLLNTGELFF
>.|TRBD2|TRBJ2-7|TRBV2
TGTGCCATCACTAGCGGGGTGTACGAGCAGTACTTC
CAITSGVYEQYF
>.|TRBD1|TRBJ2-3|TRBV5-6
TGTGCCAGCAGCGGGAAGGGACAGACTTTTAGGCAGTATTTT
CASSGKGQTFRQYF
>.|.|TRBJ2-7|TRBV20-1
TGCAGTGTCCTACAGGGAATAGGCGAGCAGTACTTC
CSVLQGIGEQYF
>.|TRBD2|TRBJ2-1|TRBV11-2
TGTGCCAGCAGCTCCTTGGGTGCGGGAGTGGGTGAGCAGTTCTTC
CASSSLGAGVGEQFF
>.|TRBD1|TRBJ2-3|TRBV7-9
TGTGCCAGCAGCCTAACGGACAGGGGGCGAGATCTACAGAACAGAGATACGCAGTATTTT
CASSLTDRGRDLQNRDTQYF
>many|TRBD2|TRBJ2-1|TRBV7-9
TGTGCCAGCAGTTCCGGGGATAGCGGGAGCAATGAGCAGTTCTTC
CASSSGDSGSNEQFF
>few|.|TRBJ2-1|TRBV4-1
TGCGCCAGCAGCCATCCCCCGACGGGAAACTACAATGAGCAGTTCTTC
CASSHPPTGNYNEQFF
>.|.|TRBJ2-1|TRBV6-5
TGTGCCAGCACCCCTGGGGGGAGGTCACCTTACAATGAGCAGTTCTTC
CASTPGGRSPYNEQFF
>few|TRBD1|TRBJ1-2|TRBV3-1
TGTGCCAGCAGCCTCCGGCGGACAGGGGACTATGGCTACACCTTC
CASSLRRTGDYGYTF
>.|.|TRBJ1-5|TRBV4-1
TGCGCCAGCAGCCAACTACCGGGGCCGATGCCCCAGCATTTT
CASSQLPGPMPQHF
>.|.|TRBJ2-2|TRBV4-1
TGCGCCAGCAGCCAAGGGGTCGGGAACACCGGGGAGCTGTTTTTT
CASSQGVGNTGELFF
>many|TRBD1|TRBJ2-2|TRBV6-4
TGTGCCAGCACCGGGACAGGGGGGGACACCGGGGAGCTGTTTTTT
CASTGTGGDTGELFF
>.|.|TRBJ2-5|TRBV3-1
TGTGCCAGCCATGGTATTCTGGAGACCCAGTACTTC
CASHGILETQYF
>.|.|TRBJ1-5|TRBV6-1
TGTGCCAGCAGAACCGACAGCAACAATCAGCCCCAGCATTTT
CASRTDSNNQPQHF
>few|.|TRBJ2-7|TRBV29-1
TGCAGCGTTGCCCGGGACTCCAGCTCCTACGAGCAGTACTTC
CSVARDSSSYEQYF
>.|.|TRBJ2-7|TRBV9
TGTGCCAGCAGCGTAGGAACTGCGAAAACCTACGAGCAGTACTTC
CASSVGTAKTYEQYF
>.|.|TRBJ1-3|TRBV14
TGTGCCAGCAGCCAAGGGGGCTCTGGAAACACCATATATTTT
CASSQGGSGNTIYF
>few|TRBD1|TRBJ2-3|TRBV7-9
TGTGCCAGCAGCGCGGACAGGGCGGTAGATACGCAGTATTTT
CASSADRAVDTQYF
>.|.|TRBJ1-2|TRBV20-1
TGCAGTGCTATCCAGACAGTGAACTATGGCTACACCTTC
CSAIQTVNYGYTF
>.|.|TRBJ2-7|TRBV4-1
TGCGCCAGCAGCCAAGATAGGGTAAGGGGCGGCTACGAGCAGTACTTC
CASSQDRVRGGYEQYF
>.|TRBD2|TRBJ2-7|TRBV4-3
TGCGCCAGCAGCCAAGCCTTATCTAGCGGGGGATACGAGCAGTACTTC
CASSQALSSGGYEQYF
>few|.|TRBJ2-1|TRBV10-3
TGTGCCATAACGGAGGCGGGCTACAATGAGCAGTTCTTC
CAITEAGYNEQFF
>.|.|TRBJ2-2|TRBV7-6
TGTGCCAGCAGCTTAGTTGGGGGGCAGGGGAACACCGGGGAGCTGTTTTTT
CASSLVGGQGNTGELFF
>.|.|TRBJ2-7|TRBV7-6
TGTGCCAGCAGCTTATCGGGGGCGGGCCTCTCCTACGAGCAGTACTTC
CASSLSGAGLSYEQYF
>.|.|TRBJ1-5|TRBV20-1
TGCAGTGCTAGAAAGGACACAGATCAGCCCCAGCATTTT
CSARKDTDQPQHF
>.|TRBD1|TRBJ2-7|TRBV29-1
TGCAGCGTTGAGGTTCTGGGACAGGGCCCTGTGGAGCAGTACTTC
CSVEVLGQGPVEQYF
>few|.|TRBJ2-7|TRBV15
TGTGCCACCAGCAGAGATGGGGACCTGCAGTACTTC
CATSRDGDLQYF
>.|.|TRBJ2-1|TRBV5-1
TGCGCCAGCAGCTTGGAGGGGAGGCAAAACAATGAGCAGTTCTTC
CASSLEGRQNNEQFF
>.|TRBD2|TRBJ2-1|TRBV10-3
TGTGCCATCAGTGATAGGGGGTCTAGCGGGGCCAACAATGAGCAGTTCTTC
CAISDRGSSGANNEQFF